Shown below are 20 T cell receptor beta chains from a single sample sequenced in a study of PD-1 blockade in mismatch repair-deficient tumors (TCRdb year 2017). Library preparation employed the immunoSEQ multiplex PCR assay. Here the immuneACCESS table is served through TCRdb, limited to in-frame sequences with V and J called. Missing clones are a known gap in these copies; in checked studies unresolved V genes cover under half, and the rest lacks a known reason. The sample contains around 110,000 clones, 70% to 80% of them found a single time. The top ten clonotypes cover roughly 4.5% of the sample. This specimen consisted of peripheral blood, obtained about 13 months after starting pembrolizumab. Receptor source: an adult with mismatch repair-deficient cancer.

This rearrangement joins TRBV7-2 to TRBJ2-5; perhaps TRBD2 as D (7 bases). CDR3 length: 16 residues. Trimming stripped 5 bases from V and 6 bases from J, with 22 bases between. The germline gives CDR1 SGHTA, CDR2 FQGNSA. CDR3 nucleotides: TGTGCCAGCAGCGCCGAGGGGAGGGGGTTCTTGCAGACCCAGTACTTC. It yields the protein CASSAEGRGFLQTQYF.

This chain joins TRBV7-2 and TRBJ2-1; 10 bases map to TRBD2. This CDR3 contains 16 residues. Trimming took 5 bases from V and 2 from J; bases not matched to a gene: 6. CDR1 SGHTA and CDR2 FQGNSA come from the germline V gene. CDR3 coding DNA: TGTGCCAGCAGCGACAGCGGGAGGGGGGCCTACAATGAGCAGTTCTTC. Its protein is CASSDSGRGAYNEQFF.

CDR3 sequence: CASSILGSRTGRDGYTF. CDR3 sequence (DNA): TGTGCCAGTAGTATACTAGGGTCGCGGACAGGACGAGATGGCTACACCTTC. The chain links TRBV19 to TRBJ1-2, with TRBD1 identical over 7 bases. Looked up from germline, CDR1 is LNHDA and CDR2 is SQIVND (reference sequence). J lost 6 bases, V lost 2 bases, and 15 bases had no gene match. The CDR3 has 17 amino acids.

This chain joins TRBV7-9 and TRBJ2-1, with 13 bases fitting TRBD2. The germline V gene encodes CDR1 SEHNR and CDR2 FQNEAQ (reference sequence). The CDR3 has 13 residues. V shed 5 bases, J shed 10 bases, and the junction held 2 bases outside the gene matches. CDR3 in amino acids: CASSKGLAGEQFF. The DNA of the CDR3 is TGTGCCAGCAGCAAGGGACTAGCGGGAGAGCAGTTCTTC.

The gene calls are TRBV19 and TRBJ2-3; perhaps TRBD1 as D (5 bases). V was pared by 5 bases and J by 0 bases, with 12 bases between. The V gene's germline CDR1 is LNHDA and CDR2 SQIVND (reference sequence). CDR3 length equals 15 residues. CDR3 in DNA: TGTGCCAGTAGTCCCCAGGGTTCTAGCACAGATACGCAGTATTTT. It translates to CASSPQGSSTDTQYF.

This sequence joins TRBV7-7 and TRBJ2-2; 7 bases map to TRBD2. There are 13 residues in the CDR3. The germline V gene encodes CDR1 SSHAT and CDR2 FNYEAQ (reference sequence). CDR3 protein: CAIGTIKTGELFF. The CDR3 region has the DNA TGTGCTATTGGGACTATCAAAACCGGGGAGCTGTTTTTT.

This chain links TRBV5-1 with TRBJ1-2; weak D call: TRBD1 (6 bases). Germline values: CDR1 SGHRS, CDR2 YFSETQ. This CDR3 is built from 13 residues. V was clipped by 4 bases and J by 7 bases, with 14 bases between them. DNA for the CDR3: TGCGCCAGCAGCCCTAAACAGGGAAGTGGCTACACCTTC. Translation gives CASSPKQGSGYTF.

CDR3 nucleotide sequence: TGTGCCAGCAGCGCCGTTAGCGGGAGGCCCTACAATGAGCAGTTCTTC. Its translation: CASSAVSGRPYNEQFF. The V call is TRBV9, the J call TRBJ2-1; 10 bases agree with TRBD2. J was trimmed by 2 bases and V by 3 bases; bases with no gene match: 5. CDR1 is SGDLS, CDR2 YYNGEE, per germline. The CDR3 is 16 amino acids. The full variable domain, rest sourced from reference TRBV9 and TRBJ2-1, is DSGVTQTPKHLITATGQRVTLRCSPRSGDLSVYWYQQSLDQGLQFLIQYYNGEERAKGNILERFSAQQFPDLHSELNLSSLELGDSALYFCASSAVSGRPYNEQFFGPGTRLTVL.

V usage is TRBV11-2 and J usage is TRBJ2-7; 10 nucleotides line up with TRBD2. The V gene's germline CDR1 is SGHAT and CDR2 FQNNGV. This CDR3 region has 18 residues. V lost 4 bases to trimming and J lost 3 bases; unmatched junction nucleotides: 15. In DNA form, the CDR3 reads TGTGCCAGCAGCTCTAGGTTATCCGGGACTAGCGAGAACTACGAGCAGTACTTC. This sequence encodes CASSSRLSGTSENYEQYF.

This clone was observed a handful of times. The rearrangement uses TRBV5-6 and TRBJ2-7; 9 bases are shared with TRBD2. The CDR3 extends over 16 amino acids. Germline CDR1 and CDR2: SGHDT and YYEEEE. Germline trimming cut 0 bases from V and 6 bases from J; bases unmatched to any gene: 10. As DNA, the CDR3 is TGTGCCAGCAGCTTGGGTGCCCCGGGACTAGCTCTCGAGCAGTACTTC. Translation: CASSLGAPGLALEQYF.

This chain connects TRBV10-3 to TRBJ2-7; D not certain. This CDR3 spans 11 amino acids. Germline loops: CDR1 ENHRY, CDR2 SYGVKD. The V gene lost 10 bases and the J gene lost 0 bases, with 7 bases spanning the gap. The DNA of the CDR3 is TGTGCCACCGAAAACTCCTACGAGCAGTACTTC. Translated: CATENSYEQYF.

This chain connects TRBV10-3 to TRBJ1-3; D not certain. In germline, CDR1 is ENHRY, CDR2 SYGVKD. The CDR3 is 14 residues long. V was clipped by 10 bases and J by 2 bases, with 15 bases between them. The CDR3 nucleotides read TGTGCCACGGACCCTAGAGAACCTGGAAACACCATATATTTT. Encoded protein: CATDPREPGNTIYF.

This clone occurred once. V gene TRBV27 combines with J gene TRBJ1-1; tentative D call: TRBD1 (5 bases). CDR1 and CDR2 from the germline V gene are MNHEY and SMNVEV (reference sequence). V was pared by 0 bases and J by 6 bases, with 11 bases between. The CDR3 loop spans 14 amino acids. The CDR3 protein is CASSLSYGTPEAFF. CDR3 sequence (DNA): TGTGCCAGCAGTTTATCCTATGGGACCCCTGAAGCTTTCTTT.

The CDR3 region is CSVLGLAGLSYNEQFF. Here the CDR3 DNA reads TGCAGCGTTCTCGGACTAGCGGGCCTTTCCTACAATGAGCAGTTCTTC. The chain is built from TRBV29-1 and TRBJ2-1; 11 bases are a match to TRBD2. Germline V gene sequence: CDR1 SQVTM, CDR2 ANQGSEA. The CDR3 extends over 16 amino acids. Germline trimming cut 5 bases from V and 1 base from J; bases unmatched to any gene: 7.

CDR3 in DNA: TGTGCCAGCAGCGTAGGGGGGGCAGTCAATCAGCCCCAGCATTTT. This translates into CASSVGGAVNQPQHF. The chain combines TRBV9 with TRBJ1-5; the D gene is possibly TRBD1 (6 bases). This CDR3 contains 15 residues. V shed 0 bases and J shed 3 bases, with 10 bases lying between them. CDR1 is SGDLS, CDR2 YYNGEE, per germline.

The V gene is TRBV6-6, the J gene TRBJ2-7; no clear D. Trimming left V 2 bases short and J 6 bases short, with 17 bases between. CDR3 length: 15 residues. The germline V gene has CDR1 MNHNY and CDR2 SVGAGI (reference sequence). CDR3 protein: CASSYDSLELSEQYF. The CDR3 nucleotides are TGTGCCAGCAGTTACGACTCTCTGGAACTGTCCGAGCAGTACTTC.

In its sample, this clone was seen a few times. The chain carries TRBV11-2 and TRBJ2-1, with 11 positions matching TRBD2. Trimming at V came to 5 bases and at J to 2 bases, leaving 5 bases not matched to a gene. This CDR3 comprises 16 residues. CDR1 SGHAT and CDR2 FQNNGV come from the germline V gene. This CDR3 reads CASSELLAGAYNEQFF. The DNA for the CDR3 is TGTGCCAGCAGCGAACTACTAGCGGGGGCCTACAATGAGCAGTTCTTC. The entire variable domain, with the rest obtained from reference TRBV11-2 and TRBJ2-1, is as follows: EAGVAQSPRYKIIEKRQSVAFWCNPISGHATLYWYQQILGQGPKLLIQFQNNGVVDDSQLPKDRFSAERLKGVDSTLKIQPAKLEDSAVYLCASSELLAGAYNEQFFGPGTRLTVL.

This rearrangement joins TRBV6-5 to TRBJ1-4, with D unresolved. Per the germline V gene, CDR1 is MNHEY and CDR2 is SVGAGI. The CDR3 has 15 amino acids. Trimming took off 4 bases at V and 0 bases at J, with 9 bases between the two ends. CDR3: CASSFLSATNEKLFF. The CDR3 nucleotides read TGTGCCAGCAGTTTCCTATCTGCAACTAATGAAAAACTGTTTTTT.

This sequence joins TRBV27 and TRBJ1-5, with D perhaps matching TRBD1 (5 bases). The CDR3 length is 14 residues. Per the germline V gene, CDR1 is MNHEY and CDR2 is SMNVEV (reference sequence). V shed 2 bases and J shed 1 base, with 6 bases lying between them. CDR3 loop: CASSLGDSNQPQHF. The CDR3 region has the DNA TGTGCCAGCAGTTTAGGGGACAGCAATCAGCCCCAGCATTTT.

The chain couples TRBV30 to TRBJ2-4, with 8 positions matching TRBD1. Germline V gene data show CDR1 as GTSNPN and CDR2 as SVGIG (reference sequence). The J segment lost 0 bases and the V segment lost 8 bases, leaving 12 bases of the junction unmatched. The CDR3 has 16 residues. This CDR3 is CAHRGNLSLAKNIQYF. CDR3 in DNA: TGTGCCCACAGGGGGAACTTGAGCCTAGCCAAAAACATTCAGTACTTC.